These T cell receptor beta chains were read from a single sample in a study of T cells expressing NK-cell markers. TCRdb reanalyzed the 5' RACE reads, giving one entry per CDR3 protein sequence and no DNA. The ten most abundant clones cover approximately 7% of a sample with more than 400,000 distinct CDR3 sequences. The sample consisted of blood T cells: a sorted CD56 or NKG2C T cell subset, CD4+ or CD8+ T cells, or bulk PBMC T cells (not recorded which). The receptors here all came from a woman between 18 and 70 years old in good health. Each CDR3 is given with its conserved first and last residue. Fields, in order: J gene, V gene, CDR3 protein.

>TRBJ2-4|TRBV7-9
CASSLDGIAKNIQYF
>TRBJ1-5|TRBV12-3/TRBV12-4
CASSLSGASNQPQHF
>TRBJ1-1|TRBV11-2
CASSWWGNSNTEAFF
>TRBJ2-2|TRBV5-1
CASSIDTVDFAGELFF
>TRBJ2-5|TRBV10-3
CAIRAVQGETQYF
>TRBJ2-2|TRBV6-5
CASGNTGELFF
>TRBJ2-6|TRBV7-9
CASSLAHHSSGANVLTF
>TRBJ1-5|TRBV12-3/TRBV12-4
CASSRTTGGFSNQPQHF
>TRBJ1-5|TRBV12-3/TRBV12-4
CASIDRGTNQPQHF
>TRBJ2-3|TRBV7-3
CASSYPGLGRDTQYF
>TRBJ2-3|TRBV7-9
CASSLGADRRLTDTQYF
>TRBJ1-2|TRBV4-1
CASSQTAPYGYTF
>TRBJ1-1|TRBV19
CASSQAGIGTEAFF
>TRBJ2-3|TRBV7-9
CASEGGGDTQYF
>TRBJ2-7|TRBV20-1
CSASPSGGTYEQYF
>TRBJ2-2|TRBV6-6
CASTGGGTGELFF
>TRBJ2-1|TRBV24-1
CATISAVGEQFF
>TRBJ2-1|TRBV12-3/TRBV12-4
CASSLRDRTDEQFF
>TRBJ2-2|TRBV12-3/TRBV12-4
CASSYDRGAGPGELFF
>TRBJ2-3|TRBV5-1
CASSPPGLAGLGADTQYF
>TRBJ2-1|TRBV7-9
CADRWGGSYNEQFF
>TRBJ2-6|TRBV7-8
CASSPPNSGANVLTF
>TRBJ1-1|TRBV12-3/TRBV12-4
CASSFGQGQMNTEAFF
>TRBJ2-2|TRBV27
CASSLGLAGATGELFF
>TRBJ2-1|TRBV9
CASSAPGTNYNEQFF
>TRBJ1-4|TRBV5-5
CASSPRTFNEKLFF
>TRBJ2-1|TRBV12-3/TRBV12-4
CASSDGTPWDEQFF
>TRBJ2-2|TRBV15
CATSNTRGTGELFF
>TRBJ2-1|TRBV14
CASSQQASQPYNEQFF
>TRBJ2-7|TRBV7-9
CASSQTRRDFDYEQYF
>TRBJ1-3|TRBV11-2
CASSASRGSGNTIYF
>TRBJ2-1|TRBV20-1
CSASLSGASLGEQFF
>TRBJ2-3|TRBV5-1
CASTPTSGSRTDTQYF
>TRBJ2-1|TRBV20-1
CSARDPVRSEQFF